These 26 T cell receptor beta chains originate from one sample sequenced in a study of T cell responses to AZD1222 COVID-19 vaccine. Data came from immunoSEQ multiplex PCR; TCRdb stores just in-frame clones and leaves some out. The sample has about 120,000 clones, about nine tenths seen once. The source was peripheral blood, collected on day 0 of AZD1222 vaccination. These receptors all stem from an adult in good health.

CDR3 region: CASSPRLGQGARGYNSPLHF. CDR3 coding DNA: TGTGCCAGCAGTCCCCGATTGGGACAGGGGGCCCGGGGGTATAATTCACCCCTCCACTTT. The chain joins TRBV6-6 to TRBJ1-6; 12 nucleotides match TRBD1. CDR3 length equals 20 residues. CDR1 MNHNY and CDR2 SVGAGI come from the germline V gene (reference sequence). The trim removed 5 bases at V and 4 bases at J, leaving 15 bases unmatched.

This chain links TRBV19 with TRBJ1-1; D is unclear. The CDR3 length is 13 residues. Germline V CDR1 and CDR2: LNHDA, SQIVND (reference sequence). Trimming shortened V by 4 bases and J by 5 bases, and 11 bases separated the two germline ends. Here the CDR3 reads CASSTTGKTEAFF. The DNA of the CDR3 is TGTGCCAGTAGTACTACGGGGAAGACTGAAGCTTTCTTT. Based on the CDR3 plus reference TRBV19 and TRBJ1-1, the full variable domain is DGGITQSPKYLFRKEGQNVTLSCEQNLNHDAMYWYRQDPGQGLRLIYYSQIVNDFQKGDIAEGYSVSREKKESFPLTVTSAQKNPTAFYLCASSTTGKTEAFFGQGTRLTVV.

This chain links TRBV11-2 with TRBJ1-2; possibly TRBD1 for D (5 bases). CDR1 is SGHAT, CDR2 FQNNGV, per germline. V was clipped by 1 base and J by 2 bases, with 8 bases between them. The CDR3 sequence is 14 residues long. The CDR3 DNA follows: TGTGCCAGCAGCTTAGTGACAGAAAACTATGGCTACACCTTC. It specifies CASSLVTENYGYTF.

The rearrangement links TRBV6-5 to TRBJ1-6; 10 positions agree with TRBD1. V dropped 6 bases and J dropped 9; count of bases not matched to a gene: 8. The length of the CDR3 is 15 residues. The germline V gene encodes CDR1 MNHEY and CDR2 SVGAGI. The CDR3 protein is CASRTGGAFGSPLHF. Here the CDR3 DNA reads TGTGCCAGCAGGACAGGGGGCGCCTTTGGTTCACCCCTCCACTTT.

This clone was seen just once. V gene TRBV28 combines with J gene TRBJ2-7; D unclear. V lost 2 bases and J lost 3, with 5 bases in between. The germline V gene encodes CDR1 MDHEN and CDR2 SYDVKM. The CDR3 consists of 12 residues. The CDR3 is CASSLDDYEQYF. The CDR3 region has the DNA TGTGCCAGCAGTTTAGACGACTACGAGCAGTACTTC.

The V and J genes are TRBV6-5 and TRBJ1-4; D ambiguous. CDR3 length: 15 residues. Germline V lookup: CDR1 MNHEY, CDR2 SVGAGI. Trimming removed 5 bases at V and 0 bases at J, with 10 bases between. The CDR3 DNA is TGTGCCAGCAGTCCATCCGCCCCAACTAATGAAAAACTGTTTTTT. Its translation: CASSPSAPTNEKLFF.

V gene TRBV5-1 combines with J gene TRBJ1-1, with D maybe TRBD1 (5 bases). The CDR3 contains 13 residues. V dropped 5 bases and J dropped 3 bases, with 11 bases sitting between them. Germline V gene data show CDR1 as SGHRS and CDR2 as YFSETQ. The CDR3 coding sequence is TGCGCCAGCAGTCCGGGGGATTACACTGAAGCTTTCTTT. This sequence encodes CASSPGDYTEAFF.

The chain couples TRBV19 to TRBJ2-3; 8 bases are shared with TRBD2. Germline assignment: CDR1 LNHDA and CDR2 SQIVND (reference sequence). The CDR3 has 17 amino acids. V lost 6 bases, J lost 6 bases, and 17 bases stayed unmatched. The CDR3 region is CASSIYVRTSSSDTQYF. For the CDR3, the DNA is TGTGCCAGTAGCATCTACGTAAGGACTAGCTCTTCGGATACGCAGTATTTT. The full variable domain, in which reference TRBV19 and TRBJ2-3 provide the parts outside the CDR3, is DGGITQSPKYLFRKEGQNVTLSCEQNLNHDAMYWYRQDPGQGLRLIYYSQIVNDFQKGDIAEGYSVSREKKESFPLTVTSAQKNPTAFYLCASSIYVRTSSSDTQYFGPGTRLTVL.

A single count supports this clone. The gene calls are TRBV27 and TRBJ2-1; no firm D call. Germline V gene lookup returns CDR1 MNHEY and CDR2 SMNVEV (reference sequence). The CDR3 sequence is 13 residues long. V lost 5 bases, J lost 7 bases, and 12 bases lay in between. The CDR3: CASSTSLINEQFF. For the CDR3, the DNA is TGTGCCAGCAGTACATCCCTCATTAATGAGCAGTTCTTC.

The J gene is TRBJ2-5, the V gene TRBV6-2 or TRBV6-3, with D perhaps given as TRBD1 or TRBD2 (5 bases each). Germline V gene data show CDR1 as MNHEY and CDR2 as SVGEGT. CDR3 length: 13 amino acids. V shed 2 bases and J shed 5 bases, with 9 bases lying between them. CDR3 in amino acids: CASSYRGPETQYF. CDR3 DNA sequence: TGTGCCAGCAGTTACCGGGGCCCCGAGACCCAGTACTTC.

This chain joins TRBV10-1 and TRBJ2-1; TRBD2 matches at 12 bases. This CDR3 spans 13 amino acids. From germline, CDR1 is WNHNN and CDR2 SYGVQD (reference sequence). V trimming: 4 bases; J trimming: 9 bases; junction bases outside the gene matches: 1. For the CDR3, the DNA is TGCGCCAGCAGTGGGACTAGCGGGGTTGAGCAGTTCTTC. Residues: CASSGTSGVEQFF.

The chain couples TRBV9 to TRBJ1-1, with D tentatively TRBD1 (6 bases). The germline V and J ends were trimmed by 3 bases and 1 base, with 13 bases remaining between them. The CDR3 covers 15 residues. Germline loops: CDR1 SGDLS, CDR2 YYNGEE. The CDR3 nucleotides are TGTGCCAGCAGCGGGGGGTTGGGACAGAACACTGAAGCTTTCTTT. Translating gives CASSGGLGQNTEAFF.

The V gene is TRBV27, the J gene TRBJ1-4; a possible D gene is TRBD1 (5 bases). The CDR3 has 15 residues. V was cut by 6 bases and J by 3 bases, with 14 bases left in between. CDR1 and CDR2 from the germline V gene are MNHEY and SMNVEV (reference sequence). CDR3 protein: CASSIGDHPNEKLFF. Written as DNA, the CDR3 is TGTGCCAGCAGCATAGGGGACCACCCTAATGAAAAACTGTTTTTT. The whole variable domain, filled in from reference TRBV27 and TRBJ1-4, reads EAQVTQNPRYLITVTGKKLTVTCSQNMNHEYMSWYRQDPGLGLRQIYYSMNVEVTDKGDVPEGYKVSRKEKRNFPLILESPSPNQTSLYFCASSIGDHPNEKLFFGSGTQLSVL.

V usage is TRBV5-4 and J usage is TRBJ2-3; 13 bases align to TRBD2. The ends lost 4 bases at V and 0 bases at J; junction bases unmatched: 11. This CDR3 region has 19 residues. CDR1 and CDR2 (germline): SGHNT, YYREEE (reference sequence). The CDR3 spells CASSAGLAGAQASTDTQYF. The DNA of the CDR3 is TGTGCCAGCAGCGCTGGACTAGCGGGGGCCCAAGCTAGCACAGATACGCAGTATTTT.

The CDR3 DNA sequence: TGTGCCAGCAGTGGCCGGGACACGAGCTCCTACGAGCAGTACTTC. Protein product: CASSGRDTSSYEQYF. This chain links TRBV6-6 with TRBJ2-7, with D maybe TRBD1 (6 bases). The length of the CDR3 is 15 residues. V was trimmed by 5 bases and J by 0 bases, leaving 14 bases between them. Germline V lookup: CDR1 MNHNY, CDR2 SVGAGI (reference sequence).

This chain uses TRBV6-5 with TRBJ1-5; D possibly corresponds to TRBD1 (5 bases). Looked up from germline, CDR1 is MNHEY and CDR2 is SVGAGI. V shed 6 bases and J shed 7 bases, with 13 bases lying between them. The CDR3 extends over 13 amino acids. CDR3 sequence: CASSGQGGQPQHF. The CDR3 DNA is TGTGCCAGCAGCGGGCAGGGCGGCCAGCCCCAGCATTTT.

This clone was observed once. CDR3 DNA: TGTGCCAGCAGCCAAGTCGTAGCGGGGGCGGATACGCAGTATTTT. It codes for CASSQVVAGADTQYF. The chain couples TRBV3-1 (or the pseudogene TRBV3-2) to TRBJ2-3, with 9 bases aligning to TRBD2. V lost 1 base and J lost 6; bases outside the gene matches: 5. The CDR3 loop spans 15 amino acids. Germline loops: CDR1 LGHDT, CDR2 YNNKEL (reference sequence).

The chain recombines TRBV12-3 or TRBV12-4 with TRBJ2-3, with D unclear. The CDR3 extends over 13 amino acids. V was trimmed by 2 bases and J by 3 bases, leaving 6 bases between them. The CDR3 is CASSLIRTDTQYF. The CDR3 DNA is TGTGCCAGCAGTTTAATCCGGACAGATACGCAGTATTTT.

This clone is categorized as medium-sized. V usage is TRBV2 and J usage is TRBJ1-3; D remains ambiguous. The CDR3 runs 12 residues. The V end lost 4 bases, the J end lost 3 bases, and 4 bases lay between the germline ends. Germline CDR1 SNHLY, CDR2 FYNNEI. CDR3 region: CASSGDGNTIYF. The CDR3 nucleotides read TGTGCCAGCAGTGGTGATGGAAACACCATATATTTT.

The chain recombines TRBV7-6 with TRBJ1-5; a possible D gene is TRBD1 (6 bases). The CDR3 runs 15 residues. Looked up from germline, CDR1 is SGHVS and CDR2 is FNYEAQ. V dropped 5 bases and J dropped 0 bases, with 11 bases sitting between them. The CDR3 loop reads CASSPDSNSNQPQHF. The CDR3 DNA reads TGTGCCAGCAGCCCGGACAGCAATAGCAATCAGCCCCAGCATTTT.

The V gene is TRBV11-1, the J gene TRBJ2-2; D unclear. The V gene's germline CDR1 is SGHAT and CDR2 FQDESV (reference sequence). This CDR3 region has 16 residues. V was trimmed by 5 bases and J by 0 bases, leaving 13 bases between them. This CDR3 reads CASSPAGQTNTGELFF. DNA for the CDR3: TGTGCCAGCAGCCCGGCCGGCCAAACGAACACCGGGGAGCTGTTTTTT.

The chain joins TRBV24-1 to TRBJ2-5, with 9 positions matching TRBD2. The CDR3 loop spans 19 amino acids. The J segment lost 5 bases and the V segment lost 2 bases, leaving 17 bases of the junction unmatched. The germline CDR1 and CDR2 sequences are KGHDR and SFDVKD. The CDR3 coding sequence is TGTGCCACCAGTGATTCAGCGTTCGGGCGGGGGGGCCAAAGGGAGACCCAGTACTTC. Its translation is CATSDSAFGRGGQRETQYF.

The CDR3 loop reads CATSSRQSFAHGYTF. As DNA, the CDR3 is TGTGCCACCAGCTCCAGACAGAGCTTTGCTCATGGCTACACCTTC. J is TRBJ1-2 and V is TRBV15; tentative D call: TRBD1 (5 bases). The germline gives CDR1 LNHNV, CDR2 YYDKDF (reference sequence). The CDR3 runs 15 residues. V shed 5 bases and J shed 6 bases, with 19 bases lying between them.

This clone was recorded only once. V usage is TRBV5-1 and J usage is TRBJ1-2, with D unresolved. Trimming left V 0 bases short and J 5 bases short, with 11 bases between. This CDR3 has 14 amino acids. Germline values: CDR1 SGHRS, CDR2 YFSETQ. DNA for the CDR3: TGCGCCAGCAGCTTGGTGTCTCAGGTTTATGGCTACACCTTC. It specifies CASSLVSQVYGYTF.

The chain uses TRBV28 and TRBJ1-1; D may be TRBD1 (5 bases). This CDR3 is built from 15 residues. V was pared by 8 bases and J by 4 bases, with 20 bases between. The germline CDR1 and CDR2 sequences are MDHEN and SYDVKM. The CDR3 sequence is CASSPWRGSGTEAFF. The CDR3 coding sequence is TGTGCCAGCTCACCTTGGCGGGGGTCGGGCACTGAAGCTTTCTTT.

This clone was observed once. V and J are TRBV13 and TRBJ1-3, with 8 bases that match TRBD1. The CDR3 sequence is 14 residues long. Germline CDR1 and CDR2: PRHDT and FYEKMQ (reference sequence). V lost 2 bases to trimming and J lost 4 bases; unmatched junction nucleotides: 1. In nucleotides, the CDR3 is TGTGCCAGCAGCTTACGGGACAGGGGAAACACCATATATTTT. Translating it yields CASSLRDRGNTIYF.